The present entry profiles one T cell receptor beta chain with its context. Its matching antigen is unknown. From the reads, TCRdb called clonotypes with MiXCR, one entry per CDR3 protein. This table holds approximately 1,000,000 distinct CDR3 sequences, about a third found once. These data belong to a study of T cell repertoires in cytomegalovirus infection. Study summary: A matching HLA type, together with CMV infection, was signaled by public TCR beta signatures.

Study conclusions and caveats: Adding up the frequency of public TCR beta families identified people who carried CMV plus the relevant HLA. Across the ex vivo response, the dominant clonotypes were HLA-C-restricted CMV-specific TCR beta clonotypes.

V lost 5 bases, J lost 8 bases, and 25 bases lay in between. Looked up from germline, CDR1 is SQVTM and CDR2 is ANQGSEA. There are 16 residues in the CDR3. The material was cultured CD8+ T cells from PBMCs, obtained from culture after CMV antigen stimulation. This sequence joins TRBV29-1 and TRBJ2-1; the D gene is possibly TRBD2 (5 bases). This sequence originates from a human donor in good health (CMV status not recorded). Some clones in this sample may be carry-over from other donors' samples. The CDR3 sequence: CSVKSRESPRLDEQFF. The CDR3 nucleotides read TGCAGCGTTAAATCGAGGGAAAGCCCGCGTTTGGATGAGCAGTTCTTC.